These T cell receptor beta chains were read from a single sample in a study of shared clonotypes between healthy human individuals. TCRdb's table, derived via immunoSEQ multiplex PCR, lists solely in-frame clones and lacks some. This sample has roughly 2.2 million clones, with approximately 90% found just once. Sequenced input: naive CD4+ T cells from PBMCs. The receptor set was obtained from a young man in good health. Some clones in this sample may be carry-over from other donors' samples. Each CDR3 is given with its conserved first and last residue.

>TRBV20-1|TRBJ2-5
CSASKETQYF
>TRBV28|TRBJ1-4
CASRTGVEKLFF
>TRBV27|TRBJ1-2
CASSLNDSPTYGYTF
>TRBV28|TRBJ1-4
CASSLPSEKLFF
>TRBV29-1|TRBJ1-2
CSVDGDGYTF
>TRBV5-1|TRBJ2-1
CASRIGGAGYNEQFF
>TRBV30|TRBJ1-2
CAWSVQGYYGYTF
>TRBV28|TRBJ1-2
CASSLRDGSYTF
>TRBV9|TRBJ1-1
CASSGGQPNTEAFF
>TRBV7-3|TRBJ2-2
CASSLPFSGELFF
>TRBV25-1|TRBJ1-1
CASSAWTGGDTEAFF
>TRBV11-2|TRBJ2-1
CASSSRRAGHNEQFF
>TRBV20-1|TRBJ2-7
CSAAPYEQYF
>TRBV15|TRBJ1-2
CATSRGQGGYTF
>TRBV28|TRBJ1-2
CASSWGRINYGYTF
>TRBV28|TRBJ1-5
CASSWGEFNQPQHF
>TRBV15|TRBJ1-4
CATSRDQGYTLTNEKLFF
>TRBV5-1|TRBJ2-3
CASSVVGTDTQYF
>TRBV10-3|TRBJ1-5
CAISESAGERQPQHF
>TRBV6-1|TRBJ1-2
CASSEGRAFIRVGYTF
>TRBV7-9|TRBJ1-4
CASSLSGTDAREKLFF
>TRBV10-2|TRBJ2-6
CASSWDSPTLPGANVLTF
>TRBV6-4|TRBJ1-1
CASTMEYIGHAENTEAFF
>TRBV19|TRBJ2-1
CASRLTGTIYNEQFF
>TRBV5-1|TRBJ1-1
CASSSQGGNTEAFF
>TRBV6-1|TRBJ1-1
CASRTGSITEAFF
>TRBV30|TRBJ2-1
CAWKPGLAYNEQFF
>TRBV19|TRBJ2-5
CASTRAGEETQYF
>TRBV5-1|TRBJ2-5
CASSFQIAGGPQETQYF
>TRBV6-5|TRBJ2-7
CASSPQLAGGYEQYF
>TRBV5-4|TRBJ1-4
CASSLYPRADNNEKLFF
>TRBV30|TRBJ1-2
CAWNMGGGYTF
>TRBV7-2|TRBJ2-1
CASSLARRNEQFF
>TRBV7-9|TRBJ2-1
CASSKSNFLNEQFF
>TRBV6-6|TRBJ1-4
CASSTGYEKLFF
>TRBV5-1|TRBJ2-7
CASSLDVAGVGEQYF
>TRBV12-5|TRBJ1-2
CASGLGGRLDYGYTF
>TRBV5-4|TRBJ2-2
CAGRRDGTGNTGELFF
>TRBV29-1|TRBJ2-4
CSAWDRRNIQYF
>TRBV6-5|TRBJ2-5
CASSYSRETQYF
>TRBV27|TRBJ2-7
CASSASGRRDEQYF
>TRBV11-2|TRBJ1-4
CASSLSPNEKLFF
>TRBV4-1|TRBJ2-7
CASSQGPPGTGPYEQYF
>TRBV30|TRBJ2-3
CAWSHRGRTDTQYF
>TRBV27|TRBJ2-7
CASSYIAGPYEQYF
>TRBV6-1|TRBJ2-4
CASREGAQNIQYF
>TRBV2|TRBJ1-4
CASSEQGAVGKLFF
>TRBV19|TRBJ1-4
CASSISDSNEKLFF